This T cell receptor beta chain was obtained from a study of blood T cell repertoires in COVID-19. Original data processing: Amplification from reference gene primers served as the basis for estimated nucleated cell counts. Using immunoSEQ multiplex PCR, the repertoire was profiled, and TCRdb retains in-frame clones only, with some absent. D and trimming come from the DNA, and the V and J calls and clone size come from that table. The sample yields tens of thousands of clones, 86% seen once. The sample comprised peripheral blood. The source of this sequence is a woman aged 60-70 years with acute or convalescent COVID-19.

The CDR3 sequence is CASSPNSQGPYEQYF. The CDR3 nucleotides are TGTGCCAGCTCGCCCAACTCCCAGGGTCCCTACGAGCAGTACTTC. The gene calls are TRBV18 and TRBJ2-7; tentatively, D is TRBD1 (5 bases). The CDR3 totals 15 residues. Germline CDR1 is KGHSH and CDR2 is LQKENI. V was clipped by 6 bases and J by 2 bases, with 17 bases between them. The variable domain in full, completed from reference TRBV18 and TRBJ2-7, reads NAGVMQNPRHLVRRRGQEARLRCSPMKGHSHVYWYRQLPEEGLKFMVYLQKENIIDESGMPKERFSAEFPKEGPSILRIQQVVRGDSAAYFCASSPNSQGPYEQYFGPGTRLTVT.